This passage covers 12 T cell receptor beta chains from one sample sequenced in a study of blood T cell repertoires in COVID-19. The protocol was immunoSEQ multiplex PCR, while the TCRdb copy is restricted to in-frame clones and leaves out a portion. Of 300,000 to 350,000 clones listed, 90% are singletons. The material sequenced was PBMCs or T cells enriched from blood (not recorded which). Receptors originate from a woman between 25 and 40 years old who had been exposed to COVID-19.

The chain links TRBV7-6 to TRBJ2-7; D gene ambiguous. Deletions cut 5 bases from V and 6 bases from J, with 14 bases between. The germline V gene encodes CDR1 SGHVS and CDR2 FNYEAQ. The length of the CDR3 is 13 residues. The CDR3 loop is CASSRRQASEQYF. For the CDR3, the DNA is TGTGCCAGCAGCCGTCGCCAGGCTTCCGAGCAGTACTTC.

This CDR3 is CASSSHFARTEAFF. CDR3 in DNA: TGTGCCAGTAGTAGTCACTTCGCGCGCACTGAAGCTTTCTTT. J is TRBJ1-1 and V is TRBV19; no firm D call. This CDR3 has 14 amino acids. The germline V gene has CDR1 LNHDA and CDR2 SQIVND (reference sequence). Trimming took off 4 bases at V and 4 bases at J, with 13 bases between the two ends. Variable domain in full (rest from reference TRBV19 and TRBJ1-1): DGGITQSPKYLFRKEGQNVTLSCEQNLNHDAMYWYRQDPGQGLRLIYYSQIVNDFQKGDIAEGYSVSREKKESFPLTVTSAQKNPTAFYLCASSSHFARTEAFFGQGTRLTVV.

The J gene is TRBJ2-1, the V gene TRBV5-4; 13 bases line up with TRBD2. CDR1 is SGHNT, CDR2 YYREEE, per germline (reference sequence). This CDR3 spans 18 amino acids. Trimming took 5 bases from V and 4 from J; bases not matched to a gene: 12. The CDR3 loop reads CASRGTSGTLFRYNEQFF. CDR3 DNA: TGTGCCAGCAGGGGGACTAGCGGGACTCTATTTAGGTACAATGAGCAGTTCTTC.

The chain employs TRBV12-3 or TRBV12-4 and TRBJ1-1; the D is unclear. The V end lost 0 bases, the J end lost 8 bases, and 4 bases lay between the germline ends. The CDR3 runs to 11 residues. CDR3 nucleotides: TGTGCCAGCAGTTTAGCCGGGGAAGCTTTCTTT. Its translation is CASSLAGEAFF.

This chain joins TRBV19 and TRBJ2-3, with 7 bases that match TRBD1. CDR1 is LNHDA and CDR2 is SQIVND in the germline V gene (reference sequence). CDR3 length: 15 amino acids. The junction had 7 bases not matched to a gene; V was cut back by 5 bases and J by 2 bases. The CDR3 protein is CASSPRDSSTDTQYF. In DNA form, the CDR3 reads TGTGCCAGTAGTCCCCGGGACAGTTCCACAGATACGCAGTATTTT.

The gene calls are TRBV27 and TRBJ1-1; D is uncertain. Trimming removed 6 bases from V and 0 bases from J, with 17 bases in between. From germline, CDR1 is MNHEY and CDR2 SMNVEV (reference sequence). CDR3 length: 16 amino acids. CDR3 coding DNA: TGTGCCAGCAGCCCGTCGGGGTGGGGTATGAACACTGAAGCTTTCTTT. Its translation is CASSPSGWGMNTEAFF.

The chain joins TRBV13 to TRBJ1-5, with D possibly TRBD1 on 5 matching bases. The CDR3 extends over 14 amino acids. In germline, CDR1 is PRHDT, CDR2 FYEKMQ (reference sequence). The ends were cut back, 5 bases at V and 2 bases at J, with 10 bases in the middle. Here the CDR3 reads CASSLGGGNQPQHF. The DNA of the CDR3 is TGTGCCAGCAGCCTCGGGGGGGGCAATCAGCCCCAGCATTTT.

The chain carries TRBV10-3 and TRBJ2-3; 10 nucleotides match TRBD2. Germline CDR1 and CDR2: ENHRY and SYGVKD. The CDR3 extends over 17 amino acids. Losses at the gene ends were 6 bases for V and 0 bases for J; bases not matched to a gene: 9. The CDR3: CAIRETTSGASTDTQYF. In DNA form, the CDR3 reads TGTGCCATCAGAGAAACCACTAGCGGGGCTAGCACAGATACGCAGTATTTT.

The rearrangement joins TRBV7-2 to TRBJ2-7; TRBD1 is a possible D gene (6 bases). Germline CDR1 SGHTA, CDR2 FQGNSA. V lost 7 bases and J 6 bases, leaving 22 bases between the germline ends. CDR3 length: 15 residues. CDR3 residues: CASTLGSQGRGEQYF. The CDR3 DNA is TGTGCCAGCACCCTAGGGAGTCAGGGGCGCGGCGAGCAGTACTTC.

The gene calls are TRBV6-5 and TRBJ2-7; maybe TRBD2 (6 bases). The V and J ends lost 7 bases and 4 bases respectively, with 20 bases between them. Germline V gene data show CDR1 as MNHEY and CDR2 as SVGAGI. There are 15 residues in the CDR3. In DNA form, the CDR3 reads TGTGCCAGCATAGCGGCGGCATCGCCTCCGTACGAGCAGTACTTC. It codes for CASIAAASPPYEQYF.

The gene calls are TRBV15 and TRBJ1-1; no clear D gene. Trimming shortened V by 0 bases and J by 6 bases, and 17 bases separated the two germline ends. The CDR3 loop spans 16 amino acids. Germline lookup yields CDR1 LNHNV and CDR2 YYDKDF (reference sequence). CDR3 loop: CATSRDPVAGDPEAFF. DNA of the CDR3: TGTGCCACCAGCAGAGATCCCGTCGCCGGGGATCCTGAAGCTTTCTTT.

V and J are TRBV18 and TRBJ1-6; D may be TRBD1 (5 bases). This CDR3 has 17 amino acids. Trimming removed 2 bases from V and 9 bases from J, with 20 bases in between. The V gene's germline CDR1 is KGHSH and CDR2 LQKENI. The CDR3 sequence: CASSPSTGGWGGSPLHF. CDR3 DNA: TGTGCCAGCTCACCATCGACGGGGGGGTGGGGAGGTTCACCCCTCCACTTT.